The 2 T cell receptor beta chains below come from one sample, sequenced in a study of blood T cell repertoires in COVID-19. Sequenced by immunoSEQ multiplex PCR; TCRdb stores in-frame clones only, minus some. The sample gives over 65,000 clones, 82% of which show up once; around 15% is in the top ten. The sequencing sample was made of peripheral blood. All receptors derive from a man older than 75 with active COVID-19.

This chain connects TRBV2 to TRBJ2-1; 9 bases map to TRBD2. Trimming at V came to 4 bases and at J to 4 bases, leaving 5 bases not matched to a gene. This CDR3 has 15 amino acids. Germline V gene lookup returns CDR1 SNHLY and CDR2 FYNNEI. CDR3 nucleotides: TGTGCCAGCAGTGCGGGTAGCGGGGGATACAATGAGCAGTTCTTC. Amino acid sequence: CASSAGSGGYNEQFF.

This chain uses TRBV15 with TRBJ1-5; no clear D. The CDR3 is 10 amino acids. V shed 8 bases and J shed 6 bases, with 5 bases lying between them. Germline V gene sequence: CDR1 LNHNV, CDR2 YYDKDF (reference sequence). This CDR3 is CATSRQPQHF. The CDR3, as DNA: TGTGCCACCTCCCGTCAGCCCCAGCATTTT. Combining the CDR3 with reference TRBV15 and TRBJ1-5 gives the whole variable domain DAMVIQNPRYQVTQFGKPVTLSCSQTLNHNVMYWYQQKSSQAPKLLFHYYDKDFNNEADTPDNFQSRRPNTSFCFLDIRSPGLGDTAMYLCATSRQPQHFGDGTRLSIL.